The 14 T cell receptor beta chains reported below all come from one sample, sequenced in a study of T cell responses to AZD1222 COVID-19 vaccine. Measured with immunoSEQ multiplex PCR; TCRdb has only the in-frame clones, and not every one. The sample carries fewer than 75,000 clones, under 95% recorded once. Sequenced here: peripheral blood, sampled 28 days after the second dose of the MenACWY control vaccine. The origin of the receptors is an adult who received the MenACWY meningococcal vaccine as a control.

The CDR3: CASSQDRLTYGYTF. The DNA of the CDR3 is TGCGCCAGCAGCCAAGATCGGCTCACCTATGGCTACACCTTC. The V gene is TRBV4-1, the J gene TRBJ1-2; D unclear. Per the germline V gene, CDR1 is MGHRA and CDR2 is YSYEKL. The CDR3 consists of 14 residues. V was clipped by 0 bases and J by 4 bases, with 9 bases between them.

This clone appeared a few times. This chain uses TRBV6-5 with TRBJ1-2, with a possible D match to TRBD1 (5 bases). Looked up from germline, CDR1 is MNHEY and CDR2 is SVGAGI. The CDR3 contains 14 residues. Between the trimmed V and J ends, which lost 6 bases and 0 bases, there was a span of 11 bases. CDR3 residues: CASRGRGPNYGYTF. Written as DNA, the CDR3 is TGTGCCAGCAGGGGGAGGGGCCCTAACTATGGCTACACCTTC.

The chain carries TRBV29-1 and TRBJ2-2; 11 bases agree with TRBD1. Germline values: CDR1 SQVTM, CDR2 ANQGSEA. The CDR3 loop spans 14 amino acids. Trimming at V came to 6 bases and at J to 3 bases, leaving 3 bases not matched to a gene. CDR3 sequence (DNA): TGCAGCGTCCGGGACAGGGGGGACACCGGGGAGCTGTTTTTT. Its protein product is CSVRDRGDTGELFF.

In its sample, this clone was seen a few times. The V and J genes are TRBV9 and TRBJ2-3, with unresolved D. The CDR3 spans 16 residues. Per the germline V gene, CDR1 is SGDLS and CDR2 is YYNGEE. Trimming left V 4 bases short and J 4 bases short, with 19 bases between. This CDR3 reads CASSPTGIHPPDTQYF. Written as DNA, the CDR3 is TGTGCCAGCAGCCCCACGGGTATTCACCCCCCAGATACGCAGTATTTT.

The chain carries TRBV11-2 and TRBJ2-7; possibly TRBD1 for D (5 bases). The germline V and J ends were trimmed by 1 base and 4 bases, with 11 bases remaining between them. Germline CDR1 and CDR2: SGHAT and FQNNGV. This CDR3 comprises 14 residues. The CDR3 nucleotides are TGTGCCAGCAGCTTAGGGCAGGGTGAATACGAGCAGTACTTC. Amino acids: CASSLGQGEYEQYF.

The chain recombines TRBV4-1 with TRBJ2-7; tentative D call: TRBD2 (6 bases). This CDR3 is 13 amino acids long. The germline gives CDR1 MGHRA, CDR2 YSYEKL. V gave up 4 bases and J gave up 4 bases, with 11 bases separating them. CDR3: CASSLSGVYEQYF. CDR3 DNA: TGCGCCAGCAGCCTTAGCGGCGTGTACGAGCAGTACTTC.

This clone was recorded once. The rearrangement uses TRBV3-1 (or the pseudogene TRBV3-2) and TRBJ1-2, with D tentatively TRBD1 (6 bases). The ends were cut back, 3 bases at V and 5 bases at J, with 16 bases in the middle. The CDR3 consists of 15 residues. Looked up from germline, CDR1 is LGHDT and CDR2 is YNNKEL (reference sequence). The CDR3 DNA reads as TGTGCCAGCAGCCAGATGCTTGGAGGGGGTTATGGCTACACCTTC. The encoded protein is CASSQMLGGGYGYTF.

This clone was observed a few times. The J gene is TRBJ1-2, the V gene TRBV6-5; D is undetermined. Germline V gene data show CDR1 as MNHEY and CDR2 as SVGAGI. The CDR3 contains 13 residues. The V gene lost 5 bases and the J gene lost 6 bases, with 13 bases spanning the gap. CDR3 nucleotides: TGTGCCAGCAGTCAGGCGCCACGGGATGGCTACACCTTC. Amino acid sequence: CASSQAPRDGYTF.

The chain has TRBV27 and TRBJ1-4; D uncertain. CDR1 is MNHEY, CDR2 SMNVEV, per germline (reference sequence). This CDR3 spans 14 amino acids. Trimming left V 2 bases short and J 8 bases short, with 12 bases between. CDR3 sequence (DNA): TGTGCCAGCAGTTTACGGAGCCTAGGAGAAAAACTGTTTTTT. Amino acid sequence: CASSLRSLGEKLFF.

The CDR3 bases are TGCGCCAGCAGCGTCGGGAGGGCCGTCCCCAATGAGCAGTTCTTC. Its translation is CASSVGRAVPNEQFF. The chain recombines TRBV5-1 with TRBJ2-1; 8 nucleotides line up with TRBD2. The germline gives CDR1 SGHRS, CDR2 YFSETQ. Trimming took 4 bases from V and 6 from J; bases not matched to a gene: 9. CDR3 length equals 15 residues.

The chain uses TRBV18 and TRBJ1-1; TRBD1 aligns across 8 bases. Germline CDR1 and CDR2: KGHSH and LQKENI. V shed 5 bases, J shed 1 base, and the junction held 3 bases outside the gene matches. The CDR3 loop spans 14 amino acids. The CDR3 reads CASSTTGGNTEAFF. The CDR3 DNA follows: TGTGCCAGCTCAACCACAGGGGGGAACACTGAAGCTTTCTTT.

The chain has TRBV29-1 and TRBJ2-2; tentatively, D is TRBD1 (5 bases). V was trimmed by 3 bases and J by 2 bases, leaving 10 bases between them. The germline V gene has CDR1 SQVTM and CDR2 ANQGSEA. CDR3 length equals 14 residues. Here the CDR3 reads CSVERQINTGELFF. The CDR3 nucleotides read TGCAGCGTTGAGAGACAGATTAACACCGGGGAGCTGTTTTTT.

The chain joins TRBV23-1 to TRBJ2-7; D possibly corresponds to TRBD2 (6 bases). TRBV23-1 is an ORF; its function is uncertain. Trimming cost V 2 bases and J 4 bases, with 15 bases left between them. CDR3 length: 15 amino acids. This CDR3 reads CASSQEPGVEYEQYF. For the CDR3, the DNA is TGCGCCAGCAGTCAAGAACCGGGGGTCGAATACGAGCAGTACTTC.

This chain joins TRBV5-5 and TRBJ1-5; D is undetermined. Germline V gene data show CDR1 as SGHKS and CDR2 as YYEKEE (reference sequence). This CDR3 is 14 amino acids long. Trimming left V 1 base short and J 3 bases short, with 8 bases between. In DNA form, the CDR3 reads TGTGCCAGCAGCTTGAGCACCTACAATCAGCCCCAGCATTTT. Its protein is CASSLSTYNQPQHF.